This T cell receptor (beta chain) was profiled in a study of T-cell reconstitution after alpha-beta-depleted transplantation in children. This clonotype was detected ten times or more. TCRbeta library construction was performed incorporating unique molecular identifiers. TCRdb independently ran MiXCR on the PCR reads; one entry per CDR3 protein. The sample carries about 610,000 distinct CDR3 sequences, approximately 10% recorded once. The material sequenced was PBMCs from the stem cell graft donor, taken from the stem cell graft. The clonotype was recovered from a human donor who donated a stem cell graft to a child with acute myeloid leukemia.

The CDR3 loop is CASSSSGSPDTQYF. CDR3 bases: TGTGCCAGCAGTTCCTCGGGTAGCCCCGATACGCAGTATTTT. V is TRBV6-2 or TRBV6-3 and J is TRBJ2-3, with D hard to call. Germline assignment: CDR1 MNHEY and CDR2 SVGEGT. The CDR3 runs 14 residues. With 4 bases removed from V and 6 bases from J, the gap between germline ends came to 14 bases.